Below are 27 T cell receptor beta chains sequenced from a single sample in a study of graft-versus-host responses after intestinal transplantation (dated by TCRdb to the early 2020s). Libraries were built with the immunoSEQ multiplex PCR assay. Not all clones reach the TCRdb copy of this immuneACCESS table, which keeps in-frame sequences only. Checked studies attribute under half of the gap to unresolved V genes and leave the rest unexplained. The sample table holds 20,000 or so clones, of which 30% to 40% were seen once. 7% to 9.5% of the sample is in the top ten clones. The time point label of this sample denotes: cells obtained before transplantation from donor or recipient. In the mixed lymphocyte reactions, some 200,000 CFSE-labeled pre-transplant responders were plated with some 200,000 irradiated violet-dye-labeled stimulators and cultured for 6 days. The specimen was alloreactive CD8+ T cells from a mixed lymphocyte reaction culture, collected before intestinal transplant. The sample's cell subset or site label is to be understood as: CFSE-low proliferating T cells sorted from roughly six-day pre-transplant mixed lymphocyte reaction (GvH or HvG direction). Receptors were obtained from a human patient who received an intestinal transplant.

CDR3 bases: TGTGCCAGCAGCTTGGGACTAGCGGGAACCCTCACTAGCACAGATACGCAGTATTTT. The encoded protein is CASSLGLAGTLTSTDTQYF. The chain is built from TRBV5-4 and TRBJ2-3; TRBD2 matches 11 bases. The CDR3 length is 19 residues. With V trimmed by 0 bases and J by 0 bases, 9 bases remained unmatched. Germline CDR1 and CDR2: SGHNT and YYREEE (reference sequence).

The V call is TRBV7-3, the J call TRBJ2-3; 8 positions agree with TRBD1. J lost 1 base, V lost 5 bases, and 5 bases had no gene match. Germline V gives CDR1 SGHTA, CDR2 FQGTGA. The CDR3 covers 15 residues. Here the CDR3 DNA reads TGTGCCAGCAGCATTACAGGGGGAGGCACAGATACGCAGTATTTT. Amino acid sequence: CASSITGGGTDTQYF.

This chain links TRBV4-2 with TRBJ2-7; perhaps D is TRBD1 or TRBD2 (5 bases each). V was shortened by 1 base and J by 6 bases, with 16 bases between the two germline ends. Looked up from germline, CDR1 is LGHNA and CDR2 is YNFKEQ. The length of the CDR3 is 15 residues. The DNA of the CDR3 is TGTGCCAGCAGCCAAGGACAGACGTCTGGGGGCGAGCAGTACTTC. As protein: CASSQGQTSGGEQYF.

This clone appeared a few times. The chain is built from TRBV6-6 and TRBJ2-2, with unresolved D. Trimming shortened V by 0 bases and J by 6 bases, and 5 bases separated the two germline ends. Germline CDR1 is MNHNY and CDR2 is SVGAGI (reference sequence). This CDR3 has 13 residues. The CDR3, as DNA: TGTGCCAGCAGTTACTCGGGTTCCGGGGAGCTGTTTTTT. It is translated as CASSYSGSGELFF.

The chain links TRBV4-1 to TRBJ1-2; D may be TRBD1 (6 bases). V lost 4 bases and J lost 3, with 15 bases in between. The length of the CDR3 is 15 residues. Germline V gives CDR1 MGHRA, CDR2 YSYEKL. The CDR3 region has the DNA TGCGCCAGCAGCCTAAGTCCAGGGGCGGACTATGGCTACACCTTC. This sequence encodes CASSLSPGADYGYTF.

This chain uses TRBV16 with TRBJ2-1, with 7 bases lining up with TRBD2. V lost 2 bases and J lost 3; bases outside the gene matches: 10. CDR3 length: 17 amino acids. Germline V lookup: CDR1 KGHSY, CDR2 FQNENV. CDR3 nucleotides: TGTGCCAGCAGCCAACCGGGCAGCGGGGCCTTCTACAATGAGCAGTTCTTC. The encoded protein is CASSQPGSGAFYNEQFF.

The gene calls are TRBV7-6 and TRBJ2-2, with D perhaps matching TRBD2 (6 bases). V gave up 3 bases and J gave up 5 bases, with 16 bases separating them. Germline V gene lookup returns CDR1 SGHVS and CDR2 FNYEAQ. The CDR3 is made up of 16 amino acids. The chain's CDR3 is CASSFNGRTSTGELFF. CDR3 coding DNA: TGTGCCAGCAGCTTCAATGGGAGGACGAGTACCGGGGAGCTGTTTTTT. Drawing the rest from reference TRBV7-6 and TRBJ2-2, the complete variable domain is GAGVSQSPRYKVTKRGQDVALRCDPISGHVSLYWYRQALGQGPEFLTYFNYEAQQDKSGLPNDRFSAERPEGSISTLTIQRTEQRDSAMYRCASSFNGRTSTGELFFGEGSRLTVL.

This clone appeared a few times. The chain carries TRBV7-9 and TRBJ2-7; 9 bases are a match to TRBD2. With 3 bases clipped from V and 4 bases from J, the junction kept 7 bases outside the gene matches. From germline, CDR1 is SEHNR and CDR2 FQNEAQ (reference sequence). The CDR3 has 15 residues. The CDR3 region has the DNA TGTGCCAGCAGCTTCCAAGCGGGAGGTTCATACGAGCAGTACTTC. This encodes CASSFQAGGSYEQYF.

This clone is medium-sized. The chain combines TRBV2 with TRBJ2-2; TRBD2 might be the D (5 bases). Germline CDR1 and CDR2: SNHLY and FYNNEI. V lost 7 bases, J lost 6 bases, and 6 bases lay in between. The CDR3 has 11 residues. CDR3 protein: CASTGSGELFF. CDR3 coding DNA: TGTGCCAGCACGGGGTCCGGGGAGCTGTTTTTT.

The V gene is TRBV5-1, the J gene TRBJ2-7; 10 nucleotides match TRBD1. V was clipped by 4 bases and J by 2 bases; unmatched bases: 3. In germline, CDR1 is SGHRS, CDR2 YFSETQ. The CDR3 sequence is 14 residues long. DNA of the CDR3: TGCGCCAGCAGCGCCGGGACAGGGGCCTACGAGCAGTACTTC. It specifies CASSAGTGAYEQYF.

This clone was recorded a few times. The CDR3 is CASSLGTSGGDQETQYF. The CDR3, as DNA: TGTGCCAGCAGCTTAGGGACTAGCGGGGGGGACCAAGAGACCCAGTACTTC. The chain carries TRBV7-3 and TRBJ2-5; 16 positions match TRBD2. Germline V CDR1 and CDR2: SGHTA, FQGTGA. The CDR3 totals 17 residues. V was pared by 2 bases and J by 0 bases, with 0 bases of the junction left unmatched.

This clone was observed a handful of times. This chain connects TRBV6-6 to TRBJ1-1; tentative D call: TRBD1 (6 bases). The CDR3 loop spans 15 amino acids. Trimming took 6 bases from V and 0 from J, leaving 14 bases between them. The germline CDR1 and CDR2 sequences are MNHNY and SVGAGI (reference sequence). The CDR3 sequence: CASSRGQALNTEAFF. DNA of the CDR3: TGTGCCAGCAGCCGGGGACAAGCCCTGAACACTGAAGCTTTCTTT.

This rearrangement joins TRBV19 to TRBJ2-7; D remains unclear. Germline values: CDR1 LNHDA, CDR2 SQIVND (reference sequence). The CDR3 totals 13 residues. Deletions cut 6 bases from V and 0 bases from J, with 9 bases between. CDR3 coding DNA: TGTGCCAGTAGCCAGTCGAGCTCCTACGAGCAGTACTTC. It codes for CASSQSSSYEQYF.

CDR3 coding DNA: TGTGCCAGCAGTGAAACGGCGGGGAGGATAGATACGCAGTATTTT. This gives the protein CASSETAGRIDTQYF. The V and J genes are TRBV2 and TRBJ2-3, with a weak D call TRBD2 (6 bases). The germline gives CDR1 SNHLY, CDR2 FYNNEI. This CDR3 spans 15 amino acids. Trimming removed 2 bases at V and 5 bases at J, with 14 bases between.

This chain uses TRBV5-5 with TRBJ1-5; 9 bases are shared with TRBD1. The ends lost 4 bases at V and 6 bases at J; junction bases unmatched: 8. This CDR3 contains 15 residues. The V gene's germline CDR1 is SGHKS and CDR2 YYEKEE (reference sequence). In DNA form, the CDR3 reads TGTGCCAGCAGCGCACAGGGGGCGTCGGGTCAGCCCCAGCATTTT. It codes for CASSAQGASGQPQHF.

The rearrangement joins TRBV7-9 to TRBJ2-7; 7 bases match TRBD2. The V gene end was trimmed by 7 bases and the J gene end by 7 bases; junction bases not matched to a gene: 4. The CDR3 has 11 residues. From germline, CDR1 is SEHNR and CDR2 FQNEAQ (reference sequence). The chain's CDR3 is CASKNGGEQYF. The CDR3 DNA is TGTGCCAGCAAAAACGGGGGGGAGCAGTACTTC.

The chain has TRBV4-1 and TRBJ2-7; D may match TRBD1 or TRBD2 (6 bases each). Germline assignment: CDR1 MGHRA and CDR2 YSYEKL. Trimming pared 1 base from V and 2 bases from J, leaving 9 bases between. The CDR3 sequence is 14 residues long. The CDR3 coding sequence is TGCGCCAGCAGCCAAGGGAGGGGGACCTACGAGCAGTACTTC. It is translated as CASSQGRGTYEQYF.

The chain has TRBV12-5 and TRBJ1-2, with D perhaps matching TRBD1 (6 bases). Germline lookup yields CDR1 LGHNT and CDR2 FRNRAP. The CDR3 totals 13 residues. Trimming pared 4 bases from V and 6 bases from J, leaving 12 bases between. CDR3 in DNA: TGTGCTAGTGGTTGGGAACAGGGAGATGGCTACACCTTC. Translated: CASGWEQGDGYTF.

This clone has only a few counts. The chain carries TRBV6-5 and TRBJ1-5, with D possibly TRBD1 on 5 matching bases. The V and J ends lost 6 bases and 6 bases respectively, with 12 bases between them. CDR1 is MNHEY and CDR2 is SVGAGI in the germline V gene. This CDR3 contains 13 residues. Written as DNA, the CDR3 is TGTGCCAGCAGGGAATGGCAGGGTCAGCCCCAGCATTTT. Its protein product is CASREWQGQPQHF.

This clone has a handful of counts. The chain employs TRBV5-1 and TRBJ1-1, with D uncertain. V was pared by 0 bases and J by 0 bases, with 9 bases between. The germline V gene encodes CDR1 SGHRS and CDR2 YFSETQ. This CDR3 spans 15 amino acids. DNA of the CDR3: TGCGCCAGCAGCTTGGGAGGCCACATGAACACTGAAGCTTTCTTT. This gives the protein CASSLGGHMNTEAFF.

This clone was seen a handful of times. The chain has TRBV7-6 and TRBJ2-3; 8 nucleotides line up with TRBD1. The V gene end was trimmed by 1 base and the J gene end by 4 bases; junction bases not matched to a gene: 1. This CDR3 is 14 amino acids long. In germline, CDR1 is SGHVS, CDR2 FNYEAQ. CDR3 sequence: CASSLGTGPDTQYF. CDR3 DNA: TGTGCCAGCAGCTTAGGGACAGGGCCAGATACGCAGTATTTT.

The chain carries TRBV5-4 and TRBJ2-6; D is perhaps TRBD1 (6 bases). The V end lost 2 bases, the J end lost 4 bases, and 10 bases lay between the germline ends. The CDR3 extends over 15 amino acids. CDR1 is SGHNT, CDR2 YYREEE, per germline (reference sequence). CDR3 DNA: TGTGCCAGCAGCTTTACAGGGAACGGGGCCAACGTCCTGACTTTC. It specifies CASSFTGNGANVLTF.

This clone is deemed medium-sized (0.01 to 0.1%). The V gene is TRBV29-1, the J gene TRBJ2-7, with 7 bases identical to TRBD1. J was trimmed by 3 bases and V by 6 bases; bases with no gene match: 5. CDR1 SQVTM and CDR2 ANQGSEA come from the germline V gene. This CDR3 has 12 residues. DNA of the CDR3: TGCAGCGTCCGGGACAGTCACTACGAGCAGTACTTC. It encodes CSVRDSHYEQYF.

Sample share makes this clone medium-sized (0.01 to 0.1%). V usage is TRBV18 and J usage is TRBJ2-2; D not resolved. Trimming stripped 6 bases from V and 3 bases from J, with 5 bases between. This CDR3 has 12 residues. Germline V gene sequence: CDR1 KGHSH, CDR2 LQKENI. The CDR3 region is CASSLDTGELFF. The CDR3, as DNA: TGTGCCAGCTCTCTCGACACCGGGGAGCTGTTTTTT.

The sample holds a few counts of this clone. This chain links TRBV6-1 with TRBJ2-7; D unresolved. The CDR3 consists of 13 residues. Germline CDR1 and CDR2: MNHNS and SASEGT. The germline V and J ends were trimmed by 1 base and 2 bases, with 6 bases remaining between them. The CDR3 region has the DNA TGTGCCAGCAGTGAAGTGGTTGCCTACGAGCAGTACTTC. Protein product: CASSEVVAYEQYF.

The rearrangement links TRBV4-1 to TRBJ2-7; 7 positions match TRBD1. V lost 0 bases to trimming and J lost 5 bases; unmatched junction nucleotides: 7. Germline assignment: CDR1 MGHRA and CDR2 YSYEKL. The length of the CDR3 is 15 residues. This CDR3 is CASSQEETGTNEQYF. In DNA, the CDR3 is TGCGCCAGCAGCCAAGAGGAGACAGGGACCAACGAGCAGTACTTC.

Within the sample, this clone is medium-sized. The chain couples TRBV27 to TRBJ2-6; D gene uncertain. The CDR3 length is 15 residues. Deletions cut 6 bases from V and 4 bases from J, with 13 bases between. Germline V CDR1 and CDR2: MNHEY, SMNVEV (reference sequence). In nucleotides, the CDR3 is TGTGCCAGCAGACCAATTAGCCCCGGGGCCAACGTCCTGACTTTC. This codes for CASRPISPGANVLTF.